This TCR beta chain was retrieved from a study of early T cells in non-severe SARS-CoV-2 infection. Researchers tagged individual cDNA molecules with unique molecular identifiers. TCRdb reanalysed the 5' RACE reads using MiXCR and keeps one entry per CDR3 protein. The sample carries around 70,000 distinct CDR3 sequences, 12% recorded once. Between the trimmed V and J ends, which lost 5 bases and 6 bases, there was a span of 14 bases. CDR1 and CDR2 from the germline V gene are MNHEY and SVGAGI. This CDR3 has 14 amino acids. Sequenced sample: whole blood. The clonotype was recovered from an adult who was a healthcare worker with PCR-confirmed SARS-CoV-2 infection or an uninfected control (not recorded which). The chain combines TRBV6-5 with TRBJ2-1; D is possibly TRBD2 (6 bases). The CDR3 reads CASSPGGGPNEQFF. CDR3 nucleotide sequence: TGTGCCAGCAGTCCTGGGGGAGGTCCCAATGAGCAGTTCTTC.